The 22 T cell receptor beta chains below all came from one sample that was sequenced in a study of beta chain features in type 1 diabetes. Study results and limitations: Type 1 diabetes patients had moderately but significantly shorter TCRB CDR3s in all four CD4+ subsets.

Isolated RNA was reverse transcribed in full, so expressed TCRB transcripts were sequenced. Only in-frame clones appear in the TCRdb table, and some are missing; sequencing was by immunoSEQ multiplex PCR. The data hold hundreds of thousands of clones, with roughly 13% observed a single time. Antigen specificity for these receptors is unknown. Sequenced input: naive CD4+ T cells from blood. The receptors derive from a man aged 18 to 29 with type 1 diabetes.

This chain links TRBV30 with TRBJ2-7, with 8 bases aligning to TRBD1. This CDR3 comprises 13 residues. The germline V gene encodes CDR1 GTSNPN and CDR2 SVGIG (reference sequence). Germline trimming cut 0 bases from V and 7 bases from J; bases unmatched to any gene: 5. CDR3 nucleotide sequence: TGTGCCTGGAGTGTCCAGGGGGCAGGGGAGCAGTACTTC. It translates to CAWSVQGAGEQYF.

The table lists this clone with a few counts. The sample contains more than one DNA sequence encoding this CDR3. This chain connects TRBV14 to TRBJ1-2; tentatively, D is TRBD1 (5 bases). Germline V gives CDR1 SGHDN, CDR2 FVKESK. V was cut by 3 bases and J by 8 bases, with 7 bases left in between. The CDR3 consists of 11 residues. The CDR3 region is CASSQGLGYTF. The CDR3 DNA sequence: TGTGCCAGCAGCCAGGGGCTGGGCTACACCTTC.

The V gene is TRBV5-1, the J gene TRBJ2-2, with TRBD1 identical over 11 bases. Germline V CDR1 and CDR2: SGHRS, YFSETQ. V gave up 0 bases and J gave up 7 bases; unmatched junction bases: 8. The CDR3 spans 17 residues. CDR3 protein: CASSLVAGQGAIGELFF. The CDR3 DNA follows: TGCGCCAGCAGCTTGGTGGCAGGACAGGGGGCAATCGGGGAGCTGTTTTTT.

A few counts support this clone. The gene calls are TRBV15 and TRBJ2-7; 7 nucleotides agree with TRBD2. CDR1 is LNHNV and CDR2 is YYDKDF in the germline V gene (reference sequence). The CDR3 totals 15 residues. Trimming at V came to 0 bases and at J to 7 bases, leaving 9 bases not matched to a gene. CDR3 bases: TGTGCCACCAGCAGAGAACAAAGCGGGGTAGGAGAGCAGTACTTC. Translating gives CATSREQSGVGEQYF.

This clone was recorded a few times. The chain recombines TRBV25-1 with TRBJ2-2; D is uncertain. The germline CDR1 and CDR2 sequences are MGHDK and SYGVNS. The CDR3 extends over 13 amino acids. V dropped 4 bases and J dropped 4 bases, with 7 bases sitting between them. CDR3: CASSGTVTGELFF. In DNA, the CDR3 is TGTGCCAGCAGTGGCACAGTCACCGGGGAGCTGTTTTTT.

This clone was found a few times. The chain links TRBV15 to TRBJ2-7; D is perhaps TRBD2 (5 bases). The CDR3 spans 14 residues. Germline V CDR1 and CDR2: LNHNV, YYDKDF (reference sequence). The ends were cut back, 0 bases at V and 6 bases at J, with 12 bases in the middle. The CDR3 protein is CATSRDPSSSEQYF. In nucleotides, the CDR3 is TGTGCCACCAGCAGAGATCCTAGCTCGAGCGAGCAGTACTTC.

The CDR3, as DNA: TGTGCCAGCAGCGAACCTAGCAATCAGCCCCAGCATTTT. Translated, it gives CASSEPSNQPQHF. The chain couples TRBV28 to TRBJ1-5; D remains unclear. The V end lost 6 bases, the J end lost 0 bases, and 6 bases lay between the germline ends. Per germline, CDR1 MDHEN and CDR2 SYDVKM. This CDR3 is built from 13 residues.

The V call is TRBV13, the J call TRBJ2-1; a possible D gene is TRBD2 (6 bases). The CDR3 extends over 18 amino acids. Trimming took 3 bases from V and 7 from J, leaving 25 bases between them. Germline V gene sequence: CDR1 PRHDT, CDR2 FYEKMQ (reference sequence). CDR3 protein: CASSFSVVRRVAGNEQFF. CDR3 DNA: TGTGCCAGCAGCTTTAGCGTCGTGCGGAGGGTGGCCGGGAATGAGCAGTTCTTC. Full variable domain (outside the CDR3, taken from reference TRBV13 and TRBJ2-1): AAGVIQSPRHLIKEKRETATLKCYPIPRHDTVYWYQQGPGQDPQFLISFYEKMQSDKGSIPDRFSAQQFSDYHSELNMSSLELGDSALYFCASSFSVVRRVAGNEQFFGPGTRLTVL.

The chain carries TRBV7-9 and TRBJ1-5; D gene uncertain. CDR3 size: 16 residues. The ends were cut back, 5 bases at V and 0 bases at J, with 14 bases in the middle. In germline, CDR1 is SEHNR, CDR2 FQNEAQ (reference sequence). The CDR3 reads CASSPTGSLSNQPQHF. For the CDR3, the DNA is TGTGCCAGCAGCCCGACCGGGTCCCTTAGCAATCAGCCCCAGCATTTT.

This clone was detected a few times. The same CDR3 can be traced to other DNA sequences in this sample. The chain combines TRBV30 with TRBJ1-4; D gene unclear. The germline V and J ends were trimmed by 2 bases and 5 bases, with 6 bases remaining between them. From germline, CDR1 is GTSNPN and CDR2 SVGIG (reference sequence). The CDR3 loop spans 12 amino acids. The CDR3 protein is CAWSPPNEKLFF. For the CDR3, the DNA is TGTGCCTGGAGTCCTCCAAATGAAAAACTGTTTTTT. The whole variable domain, filled in from reference TRBV30 and TRBJ1-4, reads SQTIHQWPATLVQPVGSPLSLECTVEGTSNPNLYWYRQAAGRGLQLLFYSVGIGQISSEVPQNLSASRPQDRQFILSSKKLLLSDSGFYLCAWSPPNEKLFFGSGTQLSVL.

This clone was counted between two and nine times. This chain joins TRBV5-6 and TRBJ2-7; 11 bases agree with TRBD1. The CDR3 is 17 residues long. The V segment lost 4 bases and the J segment 4 bases; nucleotides outside the gene matches: 13. In germline, CDR1 is SGHDT, CDR2 YYEEEE. The CDR3 DNA reads TGTGCCAGCAGCCTCCCCCCCGGGACAGGGGGGTGGTACGAGCAGTACTTC. It yields the protein CASSLPPGTGGWYEQYF.

There are a few counts of this clone. V gene TRBV6-5 combines with J gene TRBJ2-3; the D gene is possibly TRBD2 (7 bases). The V gene lost 2 bases and the J gene lost 4 bases, with 13 bases spanning the gap. The CDR3 totals 15 residues. Germline V CDR1 and CDR2: MNHEY, SVGAGI. CDR3 sequence: CASSYGGGRPDTQYF. In DNA form, the CDR3 reads TGTGCCAGCAGTTACGGGGGGGGCCGGCCAGATACGCAGTATTTT.

This clone has only a few counts. The chain recombines TRBV18 with TRBJ2-3, with a tentative D call TRBD1 (6 bases). Trimming took off 3 bases at V and 7 bases at J, with 11 bases between the two ends. The CDR3 totals 13 residues. From germline, CDR1 is KGHSH and CDR2 LQKENI. The CDR3 protein is CASSPGTRNTQYF. The CDR3 DNA is TGTGCCAGCTCACCTGGGACACGGAATACGCAGTATTTT.

The chain couples TRBV9 to TRBJ1-6, with a possible D match to TRBD1 (5 bases). The CDR3 sequence is 15 residues long. Per germline, CDR1 SGDLS and CDR2 YYNGEE. The V end lost 0 bases, the J end lost 10 bases, and 14 bases lay between the germline ends. The CDR3 loop reads CASSVGRVERSPLHF. The CDR3 nucleotides read TGTGCCAGCAGCGTAGGCAGGGTAGAGCGGTCACCCCTCCACTTT.

This clone turned up a few times. The chain combines TRBV9 with TRBJ2-3, with D maybe TRBD1 (5 bases). Germline CDR1 reads SGDLS; CDR2 reads YYNGEE. Trimming stripped 0 bases from V and 2 bases from J, with 10 bases between. The CDR3 sequence is 15 residues long. CDR3 in amino acids: CASSVVTGNTDTQYF. The CDR3 region has the DNA TGTGCCAGCAGCGTAGTAACAGGTAACACAGATACGCAGTATTTT.

This clone showed up just a few times. The chain is built from TRBV9 and TRBJ1-4, with D hard to call. This CDR3 contains 13 residues. CDR1 is SGDLS and CDR2 is YYNGEE in the germline V gene. The ends were cut back, 4 bases at V and 5 bases at J, with 9 bases in the middle. The CDR3: CASSLWENEKLFF. The CDR3, as DNA: TGTGCCAGCAGCCTCTGGGAGAATGAAAAACTGTTTTTT.

This clone was picked up a small number of times. This chain connects TRBV7-2 to TRBJ1-6; D is perhaps TRBD1 (6 bases). V was cut by 5 bases and J by 10 bases, with 18 bases left in between. CDR3 size: 15 residues. Germline V gene lookup returns CDR1 SGHTA and CDR2 FQGNSA. As DNA, the CDR3 is TGTGCCAGCAGCCCGCAGGAGGGGGAGGGCTCACCCCTCCACTTT. Translating it yields CASSPQEGEGSPLHF.

This rearrangement joins TRBV5-1 to TRBJ2-3; maybe TRBD2 (5 bases). Trimming cost V 0 bases and J 4 bases, with 6 bases left between them. The CDR3 totals 13 residues. From germline, CDR1 is SGHRS and CDR2 YFSETQ. CDR3 nucleotides: TGCGCCAGCAGCTTGGCGGACTCAGATACGCAGTATTTT. This translates into CASSLADSDTQYF.

This clone was seen a handful of times. V and J are TRBV5-4 and TRBJ2-3; the match to TRBD2 covers 9 bases. V was pared by 3 bases and J by 0 bases, with 2 bases of the junction left unmatched. The CDR3 contains 15 residues. Germline V CDR1 and CDR2: SGHNT, YYREEE (reference sequence). The CDR3: CASSYTSGSTDTQYF. The CDR3, as DNA: TGTGCCAGCAGCTATACTAGCGGGAGCACAGATACGCAGTATTTT.

The V gene is TRBV7-2, the J gene TRBJ1-4; D may be TRBD1 (5 bases). The CDR3 has 14 residues. Germline CDR1 SGHTA, CDR2 FQGNSA. Trimming removed 3 bases at V and 1 base at J, with 6 bases between. CDR3 nucleotide sequence: TGTGCCAGCAGCTTGGGGGTAACTAATGAAAAACTGTTTTTT. It is translated as CASSLGVTNEKLFF. Variable domain in full (rest from reference TRBV7-2 and TRBJ1-4): GAGVSQSPSNKVTEKGKDVELRCDPISGHTALYWYRQSLGQGLEFLIYFQGNSAPDKSGLPSDRFSAERTGGSVSTLTIQRTQQEDSAVYLCASSLGVTNEKLFFGSGTQLSVL.

The chain joins TRBV7-9 to TRBJ2-2; D gene unclear. CDR1 and CDR2 from the germline V gene are SEHNR and FQNEAQ (reference sequence). Trimming removed 2 bases from V and 6 bases from J, with 7 bases in between. This CDR3 has 13 residues. CDR3 protein: CASSLTSSGELFF. In nucleotides, the CDR3 is TGTGCCAGCAGCTTAACGAGTTCCGGGGAGCTGTTTTTT.

V is TRBV7-2 and J is TRBJ2-1; D is uncertain. This CDR3 comprises 14 residues. V shed 1 base and J shed 2 bases, with 6 bases lying between them. Germline V CDR1 and CDR2: SGHTA, FQGNSA. The DNA for the CDR3 is TGTGCCAGCAGCTTAGAGGTAGCCTACAATGAGCAGTTCTTC. Translated, it gives CASSLEVAYNEQFF.